The clone carrying this TCR beta chain was seen only a few times. What it binds is unknown. Every isolated RNA sample was fully reverse transcribed, so sequencing captured expressed TCRB transcripts. An average roughly 3.6 million reads came from naive, central memory and regulatory T cell samples. Sequencing used immunoSEQ multiplex PCR; TCRdb keeps in-frame clones, though not all of them. Of about 400,000 clones listed, around 12% are singletons. This specimen comes from a study of beta chain features in type 1 diabetes. Regarding the study as a whole: For type 1 diabetes patients, VDJ junctions showed fewer insertions and more deletions. Type 1 diabetes patients had moderately but significantly shorter TCRB CDR3s in all four CD4+ subsets. Naive, central memory and regulatory TCRB repertoires appeared more similar among patients than healthy donors.

The germline V gene encodes CDR1 SGDLS and CDR2 YYNGEE. The V segment lost 3 bases and the J segment 6 bases; nucleotides outside the gene matches: 9. CDR3 length: 15 amino acids. This sequence originates from a woman younger than 30 with type 1 diabetes. The material sequenced was naive CD4+ T cells from blood. J is TRBJ2-1 and V is TRBV9, with TRBD2 identical over 7 bases. The CDR3 is CASSESSRGSNEQFF. Here the CDR3 DNA reads TGTGCCAGCAGCGAGTCCAGTCGCGGGAGCAATGAGCAGTTCTTC.